These 13 T cell receptor beta chains share one sample of origin, sequenced in a study of graft-versus-host responses after intestinal transplantation. These receptors lack a known antigen. The data were produced by immunoSEQ multiplex PCR, yet TCRdb's version contains in-frame clones alone and is incomplete. The profile shows under 140,000 clones, 90% to 95% of them singletons. Sequenced here: unstimulated CD8+ T cells sorted from spleen or lymph node cells, sampled before intestinal transplant. Receptors originate from a human donor who received an intestinal transplant.

The gene calls are TRBV5-4 and TRBJ1-1; D may be TRBD1 (6 bases). This CDR3 is built from 17 residues. CDR1 SGHNT and CDR2 YYREEE come from the germline V gene (reference sequence). The ends were cut back, 0 bases at V and 1 base at J, with 16 bases in the middle. The CDR3 bases are TGTGCCAGCAGCTTGGCCAAGTTTCCGACAGGGAACACTGAAGCTTTCTTT. This sequence encodes CASSLAKFPTGNTEAFF.

This chain joins TRBV28 and TRBJ2-7; D remains ambiguous. This CDR3 spans 14 amino acids. CDR1 MDHEN and CDR2 SYDVKM come from the germline V gene. Trimming removed 6 bases at V and 1 base at J, with 13 bases between. CDR3 DNA sequence: TGTGCCAGCAGACAATCGGGCCGGTCCTACGAGCAGTACTTC. Its translation is CASRQSGRSYEQYF.

J is TRBJ1-2 and V is TRBV27; TRBD1 matches at 9 bases. Germline lookup yields CDR1 MNHEY and CDR2 SMNVEV (reference sequence). V shed 6 bases and J 6 bases; nucleotides not matched to a gene: 8. The CDR3 covers 14 residues. The CDR3 is CASRFFGQGNGYTF. The CDR3 DNA sequence: TGTGCCAGCAGATTTTTTGGACAGGGGAATGGCTACACCTTC.

The chain joins TRBV14 to TRBJ2-7; 12 nucleotides align to TRBD1. V was clipped by 0 bases and J by 6 bases; unmatched bases: 3. The CDR3 has 15 amino acids. Germline assignment: CDR1 SGHDN and CDR2 FVKESK. The CDR3 region is CASSQEGTGGSEQYF. The CDR3 DNA follows: TGTGCCAGCAGCCAAGAGGGGACAGGGGGCAGCGAGCAGTACTTC.

V gene TRBV23-1 combines with J gene TRBJ1-2; no clear D. TRBV23-1 is assigned to the ORF class and has an uncertain function. This CDR3 is 13 amino acids long. The V end was cut by 8 bases, the J end by 4 bases, with 14 bases between. CDR3 sequence: CASGHRMGYGYTF. The CDR3 DNA is TGCGCCAGCGGGCACCGCATGGGCTATGGCTACACCTTC.

The gene calls are TRBV19 and TRBJ1-2; 8 nucleotides agree with TRBD1. V gave up 10 bases and J gave up 6 bases; unmatched junction bases: 10. The CDR3 is made up of 13 amino acids. Germline V CDR1 and CDR2: LNHDA, SQIVND (reference sequence). The CDR3 sequence: CATRTGSSDGYTF. The CDR3 DNA reads TGTGCCACTCGGACAGGGTCATCTGATGGCTACACCTTC.

The chain couples TRBV28 to TRBJ2-1, with TRBD2 as a possible D gene (6 bases). Germline CDR1 and CDR2: MDHEN and SYDVKM. With 6 bases removed from V and 10 bases from J, the gap between germline ends came to 10 bases. The CDR3 covers 11 residues. The CDR3 nucleotides are TGTGCCAGCAGCCTCAGCGGGGAGCAGTTCTTC. Encoded protein: CASSLSGEQFF.

This chain uses TRBV2 with TRBJ2-1; tentatively, D is TRBD1 or TRBD2 (6 bases each). The CDR3 sequence is 14 residues long. Trimming took 7 bases from V and 8 from J, leaving 18 bases between them. Per the germline V gene, CDR1 is SNHLY and CDR2 is FYNNEI. For the CDR3, the DNA is TGTGCCAGCAAGGGGGGACTGTGGGATGATGAGCAGTTCTTC. Its protein is CASKGGLWDDEQFF.

The chain joins TRBV4-2 to TRBJ2-1; no reliable D call. This CDR3 comprises 16 residues. The V end lost 0 bases, the J end lost 1 base, and 10 bases lay between the germline ends. Germline CDR1 is LGHNA and CDR2 is YNFKEQ. CDR3 region: CASSQDISWSYNEQFF. In DNA, the CDR3 is TGTGCCAGCAGCCAAGATATTTCGTGGTCCTACAATGAGCAGTTCTTC.

This chain connects TRBV7-8 to TRBJ1-1, with TRBD1 identical over 10 bases. V shed 3 bases, J shed 3 bases, and the junction held 7 bases outside the gene matches. The CDR3 spans 16 residues. The germline CDR1 and CDR2 sequences are SGHVS and FQNEAQ. CDR3 DNA sequence: TGTGCCAGCAGCTTGGACCGGGACAGGGGAGACACTGAAGCTTTCTTT. It encodes CASSLDRDRGDTEAFF.

The rearrangement joins TRBV13 to TRBJ2-7; TRBD2 matches at 9 bases. This CDR3 spans 16 amino acids. Germline V gene lookup returns CDR1 PRHDT and CDR2 FYEKMQ (reference sequence). Germline trimming cut 4 bases from V and 3 bases from J; bases unmatched to any gene: 10. CDR3 nucleotides: TGTGCCAGCAGCTCAAACGGACTAGCGACATACTACGAGCAGTACTTC. Translating gives CASSSNGLATYYEQYF. The full variable domain, in which reference TRBV13 and TRBJ2-7 provide the parts outside the CDR3, is AAGVIQSPRHLIKEKRETATLKCYPIPRHDTVYWYQQGPGQDPQFLISFYEKMQSDKGSIPDRFSAQQFSDYHSELNMSSLELGDSALYFCASSSNGLATYYEQYFGPGTRLTVT.

This chain links TRBV28 with TRBJ1-1; maybe TRBD1 (6 bases). With 5 bases removed from V and 4 bases from J, the gap between germline ends came to 14 bases. The CDR3 is made up of 14 amino acids. Germline-derived CDR1 and CDR2 are MDHEN and SYDVKM. This CDR3 reads CASSRGGYGTEAFF. CDR3 nucleotides: TGTGCCAGCAGTCGAGGGGGATATGGCACTGAAGCTTTCTTT.

Of note for this clone: The same CDR3 can be traced to other DNA sequences in this sample. Written as DNA, the CDR3 is TGTGCCAGCAGCCAGGACTCCTACGAGCAGTACTTC. This codes for CASSQDSYEQYF. This chain connects TRBV7-9 to TRBJ2-7; D is unclear. Germline CDR1 SEHNR, CDR2 FQNEAQ (reference sequence). The CDR3 extends over 12 amino acids. The ends were cut back, 5 bases at V and 0 bases at J, with 5 bases in the middle.